These 25 T cell receptor beta chains originate from one sample sequenced in a study of PD-1 blockade in mismatch repair-deficient tumors. Some clones are missing from TCRdb's copy, which holds only in-frame ones; the method was immunoSEQ multiplex PCR. The sample yields tens of thousands of clones, roughly 78% seen once. This material consisted of peripheral blood, taken 4 weeks after starting pembrolizumab. These receptors all come from an adult with mismatch repair-deficient cancer.

The chain uses TRBV6-1 and TRBJ1-2, with unresolved D. Germline values: CDR1 MNHNS, CDR2 SASEGT. The CDR3 extends over 13 amino acids. Trimming took 3 bases from V and 5 from J, leaving 10 bases between them. CDR3 sequence reads: CASSEREIYGYTF. CDR3 nucleotide sequence: TGTGCCAGCAGTGAGAGGGAGATTTATGGCTACACCTTC.

The rearrangement uses TRBV7-9 and TRBJ2-5; D may be TRBD2 (5 bases). Germline CDR1 is SEHNR and CDR2 is FQNEAQ (reference sequence). V lost 5 bases and J 1 base, leaving 14 bases between the germline ends. This CDR3 comprises 15 residues. In DNA, the CDR3 is TGTGCCAGCAGCCTCGTACTAGTGGGCCAAGAGACCCAGTACTTC. Its translation: CASSLVLVGQETQYF.

This sequence joins TRBV27 and TRBJ2-5; D remains ambiguous. The CDR3 is 14 amino acids. Trimming removed 1 base from V and 2 bases from J, with 8 bases in between. CDR1 is MNHEY, CDR2 SMNVEV, per germline (reference sequence). The CDR3 DNA sequence: TGTGCCAGCAGTTTATTGACGGAACAAGAGACCCAGTACTTC. Translating gives CASSLLTEQETQYF.

Details on this clone: Mismatch with germline at one junction end may stem from a read error. The chain combines TRBV2 with TRBJ1-1, with a weak D call TRBD1 (6 bases). Germline values: CDR1 SNHLY, CDR2 FYNNEI. The CDR3 length is 14 residues. CDR3 protein: CASREGGSHPAAFF. The DNA of the CDR3 is TGTGCCAGCAGGGAAGGGGGAAGCCACCCCGCAGCTTTCTTT. The variable domain in full, completed from reference TRBV2 and TRBJ1-1, reads EPEVTQTPSHQVTQMGQEVILRCVPISNHLYFYWYRQILGQKVEFLVSFYNNEISEKSEIFDDQFSVERPDGSNFTLKIRSTKLEDSAMYFCASREGGSHPAAFFGQGTRLTVV.

The rearrangement joins TRBV5-6 to TRBJ1-1, with unresolved D. The CDR3 totals 16 residues. V was trimmed by 1 base and J by 9 bases, leaving 22 bases between them. Germline-derived CDR1 and CDR2 are SGHDT and YYEEEE. Here the CDR3 reads CASSLFVSGSPWQAFF. The CDR3 DNA sequence: TGTGCCAGCAGCTTGTTTGTGTCGGGGTCCCCCTGGCAAGCTTTCTTT.

This chain links TRBV27 with TRBJ2-2, with D perhaps TRBD1 or TRBD2 (5 bases each). The CDR3 runs to 14 residues. Trimming took 6 bases from V and 3 from J, leaving 11 bases between them. The germline gives CDR1 MNHEY, CDR2 SMNVEV (reference sequence). As DNA, the CDR3 is TGTGCCAGCAGGAGGGGTCGGGACACCGGGGAGCTGTTTTTT. This codes for CASRRGRDTGELFF.

The V gene is TRBV5-6, the J gene TRBJ1-1; no clear D. The CDR3 runs 13 residues. Trimming shortened V by 1 base and J by 2 bases, and 6 bases separated the two germline ends. In germline, CDR1 is SGHDT, CDR2 YYEEEE. Here the CDR3 DNA reads TGTGCCAGCAGCTTGCCAGCTAACACTGAAGCTTTCTTT. It is translated as CASSLPANTEAFF. Drawing the rest from reference TRBV5-6 and TRBJ1-1, the complete variable domain is DAGVTQSPTHLIKTRGQQVTLRCSPKSGHDTVSWYQQALGQGPQFIFQYYEEEERQRGNFPDRFSGHQFPNYSSELNVNALLLGDSALYLCASSLPANTEAFFGQGTRLTVV.

J is TRBJ1-5 and V is TRBV7-9; no definite D call. CDR1 is SEHNR, CDR2 FQNEAQ, per germline (reference sequence). V was shortened by 3 bases and J by 6 bases, with 6 bases between the two germline ends. This CDR3 region has 12 residues. For the CDR3, the DNA is TGTGCCAGCAGCTTTGATAGTCAGCCCCAGCATTTT. Protein product: CASSFDSQPQHF.

V is TRBV9 and J is TRBJ2-1; D gene ambiguous. Per the germline V gene, CDR1 is SGDLS and CDR2 is YYNGEE. The CDR3 spans 14 residues. V was pared by 0 bases and J by 7 bases, with 11 bases between. The CDR3 coding sequence is TGTGCCAGCAGCGTAGATTCTTGGGCGAATGAGCAGTTCTTC. This gives the protein CASSVDSWANEQFF. Variable domain in full (rest from reference TRBV9 and TRBJ2-1): DSGVTQTPKHLITATGQRVTLRCSPRSGDLSVYWYQQSLDQGLQFLIQYYNGEERAKGNILERFSAQQFPDLHSELNLSSLELGDSALYFCASSVDSWANEQFFGPGTRLTVL.

This clone was detected only a few times. CDR3 bases: TGTGCCAGCAGCGGACAGGGACAAACCGGGGAGCTGTTTTTT. The encoded protein is CASSGQGQTGELFF. The V gene is TRBV9, the J gene TRBJ2-2, with 7 bases matching TRBD1. CDR1 is SGDLS, CDR2 YYNGEE, per germline. Germline trimming cut 3 bases from V and 5 bases from J; bases unmatched to any gene: 4. The CDR3 runs 14 residues.

J is TRBJ2-3 and V is TRBV10-1; 14 bases agree with TRBD2. The CDR3 has 17 residues. After removal of 5 bases from V and 5 bases from J, the junction contained 9 bases not matched to a gene. Germline lookup yields CDR1 WNHNN and CDR2 SYGVQD (reference sequence). The CDR3 DNA sequence: TGCGCCAGCAGTCCTGGGACTAGCGGGAGACGAGGAGATACGCAGTATTTT. This encodes CASSPGTSGRRGDTQYF.

V and J are TRBV30 and TRBJ2-1; weak D call: TRBD2 (5 bases). This CDR3 has 18 residues. Germline V gives CDR1 GTSNPN, CDR2 SVGIG (reference sequence). V lost 0 bases to trimming and J lost 0 bases, with 18 bases between them. The CDR3 sequence is CAWSVRLERLGSYNEQFF. As DNA, the CDR3 is TGTGCCTGGAGTGTACGATTGGAGCGGTTAGGCTCCTACAATGAGCAGTTCTTC.

This rearrangement joins TRBV5-8 to TRBJ1-2; no reliable D call. In germline, CDR1 is SGHTS, CDR2 YDEGEE. The CDR3 covers 14 residues. V was cut by 4 bases and J by 4 bases, with 14 bases left in between. The CDR3: CASSPFGSSYGYTF. The DNA for the CDR3 is TGTGCCAGCAGCCCCTTTGGTTCGAGCTATGGCTACACCTTC.

The chain recombines TRBV11-2 with TRBJ2-7; 7 bases are a match to TRBD1. The trim removed 4 bases at V and 1 base at J, leaving 7 bases unmatched. The CDR3 contains 15 residues. The germline CDR1 and CDR2 sequences are SGHAT and FQNNGV. CDR3 sequence: CASSSLRDRSYEQYF. The DNA for the CDR3 is TGTGCCAGCAGCTCCCTCCGGGACAGATCCTACGAGCAGTACTTC.

As for this clone: Its ends do not fully match the called genes, so a read error is possible. The genes are TRBV11-3 and TRBJ2-7; 14 nucleotides align to TRBD2. The CDR3 has 14 residues. The V gene's germline CDR1 is SGHNT and CDR2 YENEEA. Here the CDR3 DNA reads TGTGCCAGCAGCTTAGAGGGACTAGCGGGAGCCCTCCACTTC. It is translated as CASSLEGLAGALHF. Supplemented by reference TRBV11-3 and TRBJ2-7, the full variable domain reads EAGVVQSPRYKIIEKKQPVAFWCNPISGHNTLYWYLQNLGQGPELLIRYENEEAVDDSQLPKDRFSAERLKGVDSTLKIQPAELGDSAVYLCASSLEGLAGALHFGPGTRLTVT.

This chain connects TRBV28 to TRBJ1-1; the D gene is possibly TRBD1 (5 bases). With 5 bases removed from V and 0 bases from J, the gap between germline ends came to 13 bases. Germline loops: CDR1 MDHEN, CDR2 SYDVKM. There are 15 residues in the CDR3. The chain's CDR3 is CASSHRGILNTEAFF. In nucleotides, the CDR3 is TGTGCCAGCAGTCACCGGGGGATTCTGAACACTGAAGCTTTCTTT.

The CDR3 DNA reads TGTGCCAGCAGCTTATCCGGAATGGGTCAGCCCCAGCATTTT. It encodes CASSLSGMGQPQHF. V gene TRBV7-9 combines with J gene TRBJ1-5; D gene uncertain. Germline assignment: CDR1 SEHNR and CDR2 FQNEAQ (reference sequence). Trimming left V 2 bases short and J 6 bases short, with 11 bases between. There are 14 residues in the CDR3.

The CDR3 is CASSPPGQGVMIPEAFF. CDR3 sequence (DNA): TGTGCCAGCTCACCACCCGGACAGGGGGTCATGATCCCTGAAGCTTTCTTT. This rearrangement joins TRBV18 to TRBJ1-1; 10 positions agree with TRBD1. After removal of 0 bases from V and 6 bases from J, the junction contained 10 bases not matched to a gene. From germline, CDR1 is KGHSH and CDR2 LQKENI. The CDR3 runs 17 residues.

The chain uses TRBV18 and TRBJ2-5; possible D gene TRBD2, 5 bases. The V and J ends lost 5 bases and 5 bases respectively, with 12 bases between them. The CDR3 loop spans 13 amino acids. In germline, CDR1 is KGHSH, CDR2 LQKENI. The CDR3 DNA reads as TGTGCCAGCTCAAACGGGATCGGTGAGACCCAGTACTTC. It translates to CASSNGIGETQYF.

The chain carries TRBV7-2 and TRBJ2-7; maybe TRBD1 (5 bases). This CDR3 has 14 residues. In germline, CDR1 is SGHTA, CDR2 FQGNSA. Trimming took 1 base from V and 3 from J, leaving 10 bases between them. CDR3 sequence (DNA): TGTGCCAGCAGCTTAGGAGACAGTTTCTACGAGCAGTACTTC. It is translated as CASSLGDSFYEQYF.

This clone was observed a single time. Here the CDR3 reads CATITKIYGYTF. The CDR3 DNA reads as TGTGCCACCATAACTAAAATTTACGGCTACACCTTC. The V and J genes are TRBV2 and TRBJ1-2; no definite D call. Trimming removed 10 bases from V and 8 bases from J, with 17 bases in between. Germline lookup yields CDR1 SNHLY and CDR2 FYNNEI. This CDR3 region has 12 residues.

V is TRBV9 and J is TRBJ2-1; 11 bases map to TRBD2. CDR3 length equals 19 residues. Trimming took 3 bases from V and 0 from J; bases not matched to a gene: 11. From germline, CDR1 is SGDLS and CDR2 YYNGEE. For the CDR3, the DNA is TGTGCCAGCAGCGCCGGGGCGGGACTAGCGGTTAGCTCCTACAATGAGCAGTTCTTC. It codes for CASSAGAGLAVSSYNEQFF.

This clone has only a few counts. The rearrangement joins TRBV18 to TRBJ2-1, with TRBD2 identical over 7 bases. CDR3 length: 15 residues. The germline gives CDR1 KGHSH, CDR2 LQKENI. V lost 3 bases and J lost 5; bases outside the gene matches: 7. The CDR3, as DNA: TGTGCCAGCTCACCTATGCAGCGGGGACACAATGAGCAGTTCTTC. Residues: CASSPMQRGHNEQFF.

V is TRBV25-1 and J is TRBJ1-1, with unresolved D. Trimming stripped 4 bases from V and 1 base from J, with 4 bases between. In germline, CDR1 is MGHDK, CDR2 SYGVNS. This CDR3 contains 12 residues. The DNA of the CDR3 is TGTGCCAGCAGTGTACAGAACACTGAAGCTTTCTTT. It yields the protein CASSVQNTEAFF.

The V and J genes are TRBV6-1 and TRBJ1-3; unclear D gene. The CDR3 consists of 15 residues. Germline V gene data show CDR1 as MNHNS and CDR2 as SASEGT. V lost 6 bases and J lost 2, with 14 bases in between. CDR3 loop: CASSAIEAPGNTIYF. The CDR3, as DNA: TGTGCCAGCAGCGCGATTGAGGCGCCTGGAAACACCATATATTTT.